This T cell receptor beta chain was recovered during a study of blood T cell repertoires in COVID-19. At the level of the study: The samples span acute and convalescent COVID-19 from the United States, Italy and Spain. T cells, B-cell-depleted T cells, or PBMCs provided the cDNA or gDNA that served as material.

Source study methods: Amplified reference gene primers provided the basis for estimating nucleated cell counts. Clones were sequenced by immunoSEQ multiplex PCR, and TCRdb holds only the in-frame ones, with some missing. For V, J and clone size, that table is used; D and trimming come from the DNA. The sample lists 55,000 or so clones, approximately 78% seen once, with about 6.2% in the top ten. This CDR3 has 11 amino acids. V was pared by 6 bases and J by 10 bases, with 5 bases of the junction left unmatched. The TCR originated in a human donor in a cohort sampled during active or convalescent COVID-19. V usage is TRBV12-3 or TRBV12-4 and J usage is TRBJ1-1; 7 positions agree with TRBD1. Sequencing input: peripheral blood. The CDR3 DNA reads TGTGCCAGCAGCCGACGACAGGGAGCTTTCTTT. Translated: CASSRRQGAFF.